These 2 T cell receptor beta chains were all obtained from the same sample, sequenced in a study of blood T cell repertoires in COVID-19. The repertoire was sequenced with immunoSEQ multiplex PCR; TCRdb's copy has only in-frame clones and lacks some. The profile shows about 400,000 clones, around 86% of them singletons. Source material: peripheral blood. These TCRs come from a human donor in a cohort sampled during active COVID-19.

The V and J genes are TRBV3-1 (or the pseudogene TRBV3-2) and TRBJ2-1, with 12 bases lining up with TRBD2. Germline CDR1 is LGHDT and CDR2 is YNNKEL (reference sequence). V lost 0 bases, J lost 0 bases, and 6 bases stayed unmatched. The CDR3 is 19 residues long. The CDR3 region has the DNA TGTGCCAGCAGCCAAGATCTTAGGACTAGCGGGAACTCCTACAATGAGCAGTTCTTC. It is translated as CASSQDLRTSGNSYNEQFF.

The CDR3 protein is CAWKLQGASYEQYF. CDR3 DNA: TGTGCCTGGAAACTACAGGGGGCTTCCTACGAGCAGTACTTC. The chain links TRBV30 to TRBJ2-7, with 9 bases identical to TRBD1. Germline V gives CDR1 GTSNPN, CDR2 SVGIG (reference sequence). The CDR3 length is 14 residues. V lost 4 bases and J lost 1; bases outside the gene matches: 5.